Each of the 21 T cell receptor beta chains below was sequenced from the same sample in a study of cytomegalovirus exposure and HLA in healthy donors. PCR involved 60 Vbeta and 13 Jbeta primers. Sequencing was performed with immunoSEQ multiplex PCR; in TCRdb, only in-frame clones are kept and a portion is missing. The sample holds 70,000 to 75,000 clones; about 78% are singletons and the top ten take 9.5% to 13%. The source material was PBMCs. All receptors come from a woman aged 40 to 50 in good health and CMV-seropositive.

The gene calls are TRBV11-3 and TRBJ2-1, with TRBD2 as a possible D gene (6 bases). The CDR3 runs to 14 residues. The ends were cut back, 5 bases at V and 8 bases at J, with 16 bases in the middle. Germline V lookup: CDR1 SGHNT, CDR2 YENEEA. CDR3 protein: CASSQKRAWHEQFF. CDR3 DNA sequence: TGTGCCAGCAGCCAAAAGCGGGCCTGGCATGAGCAGTTCTTC.

The chain couples TRBV11-1 to TRBJ1-1; tentatively, D is TRBD1 (5 bases). The CDR3 runs to 13 residues. V was pared by 8 bases and J by 1 base, with 11 bases between. The germline gives CDR1 SGHAT, CDR2 FQDESV (reference sequence). Here the CDR3 reads CASLRRGNTEAFF. The CDR3 DNA reads as TGTGCCAGCCTACGAAGGGGGAACACTGAAGCTTTCTTT.

This chain joins TRBV29-1 and TRBJ2-1; weak D call: TRBD2 (6 bases). Trimming pared 4 bases from V and 10 bases from J, leaving 17 bases between. Germline V lookup: CDR1 SQVTM, CDR2 ANQGSEA. This CDR3 spans 13 amino acids. The CDR3 loop is CSVVWDSPREQFF. DNA for the CDR3: TGCAGCGTTGTGTGGGACTCCCCTCGGGAGCAGTTCTTC.

The genes are TRBV2 and TRBJ1-1, with 7 bases identical to TRBD1. The CDR3 is 14 amino acids. Germline V gives CDR1 SNHLY, CDR2 FYNNEI. Trimming cost V 6 bases and J 5 bases; bases outside gene matches: 9. The CDR3 protein is CASSVQGTATEAFF. In DNA, the CDR3 is TGTGCCAGCAGCGTGCAAGGGACAGCGACTGAAGCTTTCTTT.

V is TRBV11-3 and J is TRBJ1-1; no definite D call. V shed 3 bases and J shed 4 bases, with 15 bases lying between them. Germline V gene sequence: CDR1 SGHNT, CDR2 YENEEA. CDR3 length: 15 amino acids. The CDR3 coding sequence is TGTGCCAGCAGCTTCTCAACCGGAGAGGGCACTGAAGCTTTCTTT. Amino acids: CASSFSTGEGTEAFF.

The V and J genes are TRBV5-3 and TRBJ1-5; TRBD1 might be the D (5 bases). TRBV5-3 is an ORF, with its function uncertain. CDR3 length: 16 residues. Trimming left V 4 bases short and J 1 base short, with 15 bases between. CDR3 DNA sequence: TGTGCCAGAAGCCCTGCGGGGCCGTTAAGCAATCAGCCCCAGCATTTT. Its protein is CARSPAGPLSNQPQHF.

This chain joins TRBV7-9 and TRBJ1-1; 9 nucleotides match TRBD1. The CDR3 has 15 residues. From germline, CDR1 is SEHNR and CDR2 FQNEAQ (reference sequence). V lost 3 bases, J lost 1 base, and 3 bases stayed unmatched. CDR3 nucleotide sequence: TGTGCCAGCAGCTTCGCGGGACAGGGGAACACTGAAGCTTTCTTT. Protein: CASSFAGQGNTEAFF.

The rearrangement links TRBV7-8 to TRBJ1-4, with 7 bases fitting TRBD1. The CDR3 extends over 13 amino acids. Trimming at V came to 5 bases and at J to 9 bases, leaving 6 bases not matched to a gene. In germline, CDR1 is SGHVS, CDR2 FQNEAQ. The CDR3 is CASSVDRDQKLFF. The CDR3 region has the DNA TGTGCCAGCAGCGTCGACAGGGACCAAAAACTGTTTTTT. The complete variable domain, with remaining parts taken from reference TRBV7-8 and TRBJ1-4, reads GAGVSQSPRYKVAKRGQDVALRCDPISGHVSLFWYQQALGQGPEFLTYFQNEAQLDKSGLPSDRFFAERPEGSVSTLKIQRTQQEDSAVYLCASSVDRDQKLFFGSGTQLSVL.

This clone was counted ten times or more. The genes are TRBV30 and TRBJ2-5; D might be TRBD2 (5 bases). The length of the CDR3 is 14 residues. The V gene lost 1 base and the J gene lost 5 bases, with 14 bases spanning the gap. From germline, CDR1 is GTSNPN and CDR2 SVGIG (reference sequence). For the CDR3, the DNA is TGTGCCTGGAGTGGCGACACGGGGTGGGAGACCCAGTACTTC. Protein product: CAWSGDTGWETQYF. The entire variable domain, with the rest obtained from reference TRBV30 and TRBJ2-5, is as follows: SQTIHQWPATLVQPVGSPLSLECTVEGTSNPNLYWYRQAAGRGLQLLFYSVGIGQISSEVPQNLSASRPQDRQFILSSKKLLLSDSGFYLCAWSGDTGWETQYFGPGTRLLVL.

This rearrangement joins TRBV30 to TRBJ2-7; D may be TRBD2 (5 bases). The germline CDR1 and CDR2 sequences are GTSNPN and SVGIG (reference sequence). CDR3 length: 14 residues. Deletions cut 3 bases from V and 6 bases from J, with 18 bases between. CDR3 protein: CAWRLRALTGEQYF. The CDR3 DNA follows: TGTGCCTGGAGGTTGAGGGCCCTTACCGGCGAGCAGTACTTC.

Concerning this clone itself: Other nucleotide sequences in the sample specify the same CDR3. Here the CDR3 reads CASSVVNGELFF. The CDR3 coding sequence is TGTGCCAGCAGCGTAGTTAACGGGGAGCTGTTTTTT. The chain links TRBV9 to TRBJ2-2; D not resolved. The CDR3 runs to 12 residues. Germline-derived CDR1 and CDR2 are SGDLS and YYNGEE. V was shortened by 0 bases and J by 7 bases, with 4 bases between the two germline ends.

CDR3 amino acids: CSVAQTGQETQYF. CDR3 bases: TGCAGCGTAGCCCAGACAGGGCAAGAGACCCAGTACTTC. This sequence joins TRBV29-1 and TRBJ2-5, with 7 nucleotides matching TRBD1. The J segment lost 2 bases and the V segment lost 6 bases, leaving 6 bases of the junction unmatched. This CDR3 contains 13 residues. From germline, CDR1 is SQVTM and CDR2 ANQGSEA.

The chain links TRBV11-2 to TRBJ2-7, with D uncertain. The CDR3 has 13 amino acids. V lost 1 base to trimming and J lost 6 bases, with 10 bases between them. Germline V CDR1 and CDR2: SGHAT, FQNNGV. Here the CDR3 reads CASSLGAPTEQYF. The CDR3 DNA sequence: TGTGCCAGCAGCTTAGGGGCCCCCACCGAGCAGTACTTC.

This chain joins TRBV6-1 and TRBJ1-2; D is undetermined. Trimming removed 0 bases at V and 8 bases at J, with 7 bases between. Germline values: CDR1 MNHNS, CDR2 SASEGT. CDR3 length equals 12 residues. The CDR3 bases are TGTGCCAGCAGTGAAGCCGGGTACGGCTACACCTTC. Residues: CASSEAGYGYTF.

This chain joins TRBV5-4 and TRBJ1-5; maybe TRBD1 (6 bases). The CDR3 has 15 amino acids. The V end was cut by 4 bases, the J end by 3 bases, with 14 bases between. In germline, CDR1 is SGHNT, CDR2 YYREEE (reference sequence). DNA of the CDR3: TGTGCCAGCAGCCACCGAGGGGGTCTCAATCAGCCCCAGCATTTT. Its translation is CASSHRGGLNQPQHF.

The chain recombines TRBV15 with TRBJ2-5; D not certain. The V gene lost 1 base and the J gene lost 0 bases, with 12 bases spanning the gap. The CDR3 has 16 amino acids. Germline CDR1 reads LNHNV; CDR2 reads YYDKDF (reference sequence). Here the CDR3 reads CATSRGSMENQETQYF. In nucleotides, the CDR3 is TGTGCCACCAGCAGAGGGAGTATGGAGAACCAAGAGACCCAGTACTTC.

The rearrangement uses TRBV18 and TRBJ1-1; tentatively, D is TRBD1 (6 bases). CDR1 and CDR2 (germline): KGHSH, LQKENI. The CDR3 consists of 13 residues. Trimming shortened V by 3 bases and J by 7 bases, and 12 bases separated the two germline ends. The CDR3 DNA reads TGTGCCAGCTCACCTTTCCAGGGGATTGAAGCTTTCTTT. Residues: CASSPFQGIEAFF.

This clone was picked up a small number of times. This chain links TRBV30 with TRBJ2-2; the D gene is possibly TRBD2 (6 bases). Germline V lookup: CDR1 GTSNPN, CDR2 SVGIG (reference sequence). This CDR3 spans 17 amino acids. Trimming left V 0 bases short and J 6 bases short, with 20 bases between. As DNA, the CDR3 is TGTGCCTGGAGTGTACCGGAGGGGCGAGGGAGAGCCGGGGAGCTGTTTTTT. It yields the protein CAWSVPEGRGRAGELFF.

The genes are TRBV4-2 and TRBJ2-3; 8 bases are a match to TRBD2. With V trimmed by 4 bases and J by 1 base, 7 bases remained unmatched. The germline V gene encodes CDR1 LGHNA and CDR2 YNFKEQ. The CDR3 extends over 16 amino acids. CDR3 protein: CASSPELAEGTDTQYF. For the CDR3, the DNA is TGTGCCAGCAGCCCGGAACTAGCGGAGGGCACAGATACGCAGTATTTT.

This chain connects TRBV5-1 to TRBJ2-7; D might be TRBD1 (5 bases). Germline assignment: CDR1 SGHRS and CDR2 YFSETQ. V was trimmed by 2 bases and J by 0 bases, leaving 9 bases between them. This CDR3 has 14 residues. CDR3 protein: CASSFQGFSYEQYF. CDR3 bases: TGCGCCAGCAGCTTTCAGGGTTTCTCCTACGAGCAGTACTTC. Together with reference TRBV5-1 and TRBJ2-7, the CDR3 gives the full variable domain: KAGVTQTPRYLIKTRGQQVTLSCSPISGHRSVSWYQQTPGQGLQFLFEYFSETQRNKGNFPGRFSGRQFSNSRSEMNVSTLELGDSALYLCASSFQGFSYEQYFGPGTRLTVT.

The chain has TRBV6-6 and TRBJ1-3; 9 bases agree with TRBD1. The ends lost 7 bases at V and 1 base at J; junction bases unmatched: 8. The CDR3 consists of 16 residues. Germline V CDR1 and CDR2: MNHNY, SVGAGI (reference sequence). CDR3 residues: CASTTGGSASGNTIYF. The CDR3 DNA is TGTGCCAGCACCACAGGGGGCTCGGCTTCTGGAAACACCATATATTTT.